These T cell receptor beta chains were read from a single sample in a study of T-cell memory formation after mild COVID-19. TCRdb analysed the 5' RACE reads with MiXCR anew, one entry per CDR3 protein. The sample holds 550,000 to 600,000 distinct CDR3 sequences, about 20% seen once. Sequencing was carried out using PBMCs or a T cell subset sorted from them (not recorded which). These receptors were taken from an adult woman who had mild COVID-19 (a few samples of this study predate the infection). Cell type and time point are not known. The CDR3 runs from the conserved cysteine through the conserved F or W. A D gene is named only where the DNA matches it firmly. Expanded clones get a size class; other rows say once, few or many, or leave the size out.

v_call	clone_size	d_call	j_call	cdr3_nt	cdr3_aa
TRBV2	NA	NA	TRBJ1-1	TGTGCCATTATCAGGGGCCTGAACACTGAAGCTTTCTTT	CAIIRGLNTEAFF
TRBV10-3	few	NA	TRBJ2-5	TGTGCCATCAGCTCCGGGACAGGGATAGCGGGAAGGTCAGAGACCCAGTACTTC	CAISSGTGIAGRSETQYF
TRBV4-1	few	TRBD2	TRBJ2-7	TGCGCCAGCAGCCAAGATCGGGGGGTGCAGTACTTC	CASSQDRGVQYF
TRBV7-6	many	NA	TRBJ2-7	TGTGCCAGCAGCCCCGGTGGACCCTCCTACGAGCAGTACTTC	CASSPGGPSYEQYF
TRBV5-6	few	NA	TRBJ2-4	TGTGCCAGCAGCAGAGAGGGGAAGGGCAAAAACATTCAGTACTTC	CASSREGKGKNIQYF
TRBV20-1	NA	TRBD2	TRBJ2-1	TGCAGTGCTAGAGATGTTGGTGCGGGGGAGCTCGAGCAGTTCTTC	CSARDVGAGELEQFF
TRBV5-1	NA	TRBD2	TRBJ2-5	TGCGCCAGCGAAACTAGCGGGGGGGTCCAAGAGACCCAGTACTTC	CASETSGGVQETQYF
TRBV6-6	NA	NA	TRBJ2-3	TGTGCCAGCAGCGTCGAATGGGATACGCAGTATTTT	CASSVEWDTQYF
TRBV4-3	NA	TRBD1	TRBJ1-2	TGCGCCAGCAGCCCGGGACAGGGGATTTACTATGGCTACACCTTC	CASSPGQGIYYGYTF
TRBV7-2	few	TRBD1	TRBJ2-7	TGTGCCAGCAGCTTAGCCAGGACAGGCGAGCAGTACTTC	CASSLARTGEQYF
TRBV9	few	NA	TRBJ2-1	TGTGCCAGCAGCCCACTCCGGGTTGATGAGCAGTTCTTC	CASSPLRVDEQFF
TRBV12-3/TRBV12-4	NA	NA	TRBJ1-1	TGTGCCAGCAGTTTCGGGGCCCGGCTAGGGACTGAAGCTTTCTTT	CASSFGARLGTEAFF
TRBV25-1	NA	TRBD1	TRBJ2-2	TGTGCCAGCAAGACGGACAGGGAGAACACCGGGGAGCTGTTTTTT	CASKTDRENTGELFF
TRBV5-1	few	NA	TRBJ2-6	TGCGCCAGCAGCGCCTCTGGGGCCAACGTCCTGACTTTC	CASSASGANVLTF
TRBV19	NA	NA	TRBJ1-2	TGTGCCAGTAGTATCCCGGGGGCGTATGGCTACACCTTC	CASSIPGAYGYTF
TRBV20-1	NA	TRBD1	TRBJ1-2	TGCAGTGCCATGGGACAGGGGGGGAATGGCTACACCTTC	CSAMGQGGNGYTF
TRBV6-2/TRBV6-3	few	TRBD2	TRBJ2-7	TGTGCCAGCAGTTACACTGGACTAGCGGCCTCCTACGAGCAGTACTTC	CASSYTGLAASYEQYF
TRBV12-3/TRBV12-4	few	NA	TRBJ2-7	TGTGCCAGCAGCCCGGGGGTAGCGCATTCCTACGAGCAGTACTTC	CASSPGVAHSYEQYF
TRBV30	NA	NA	TRBJ2-3	TGTGCCTGGAGTGTATTATGGGGAGTCGGAGATACGCAGTATTTT	CAWSVLWGVGDTQYF
TRBV18	NA	NA	TRBJ1-2	TGTGCCAGCTCCACAGGGTATGTGTCTTATGGCTACACCTTC	CASSTGYVSYGYTF
TRBV7-8	NA	NA	TRBJ2-3	TGTGCCAGCAGCCCTCCGTGGGGCACAGATACGCAGTATTTT	CASSPPWGTDTQYF
TRBV12-3/TRBV12-4	many	NA	TRBJ2-2	TGTGCCAGCAGTAAGACAGCCCCCGCCGGGGAGCTGTTTTTT	CASSKTAPAGELFF
TRBV25-1	few	TRBD2	TRBJ2-1	TGTGCCAGCAGTGATGAAGGACTAGCGGGGGCGCTTGCCTCCTACAATGAGCAGTTCTTC	CASSDEGLAGALASYNEQFF
TRBV9	NA	NA	TRBJ1-1	TGTGCCAGCAGCGTGGGACAAGGGAACACTGAAGCTTTCTTT	CASSVGQGNTEAFF
TRBV7-8	NA	TRBD1	TRBJ2-7	TGTGCCAGCAGCTTAGCCCGGGACAGGTACGAGCAGTACTTC	CASSLARDRYEQYF
TRBV4-2	NA	NA	TRBJ1-6	TGTGCCAGCAGGGACGAGGGAAATTCACCCCTCCACTTT	CASRDEGNSPLHF
TRBV20-1	NA	TRBD2	TRBJ2-3	TGCAGTGCTAGATCTAGCGGTACCTCTACAGATACGCAGTATTTT	CSARSSGTSTDTQYF
TRBV24-1	NA	NA	TRBJ2-1	TGTGCCACCAGTGATCCGAATGAGCAGTTCTTC	CATSDPNEQFF
TRBV5-1	NA	NA	TRBJ2-7	TGCGCCAGCAGCTTGCAGGGTTCAGGCGAGCAGTACTTC	CASSLQGSGEQYF
TRBV7-3	NA	TRBD1	TRBJ2-1	TGTGCCAGAGGGGGCAGGGTCGATGAGCAGTTCTTC	CARGGRVDEQFF
TRBV3-1	few	NA	TRBJ2-1	TGTGCCAGCAGCCCCCCTCACGGCCCCTACAATGAGCAGTTCTTC	CASSPPHGPYNEQFF
TRBV7-8	few	NA	TRBJ2-3	TGTGCCAGCAGCCCACTGGGGGGAGCAGATACGCAGTATTTT	CASSPLGGADTQYF
TRBV6-4	NA	NA	TRBJ2-1	TGTGCCAGCAGTGAGGGGGACGACAATGAGCAGTTCTTC	CASSEGDDNEQFF
TRBV3-1	NA	NA	TRBJ2-5	TGTGCCAGCAGCCGAGCGCTGGGGTCGACCCCGTACTTC	CASSRALGSTPYF
TRBV7-6	NA	TRBD2	TRBJ2-7	TGTGCCAGCAGCCAAAGGATAGCGGGGGAATACGAGCAGTACTTC	CASSQRIAGEYEQYF
TRBV12-3/TRBV12-4	few	TRBD1	TRBJ2-1	TGTGCCAGCACCCTGACAGGGTTCTACAATGAGCAGTTCTTC	CASTLTGFYNEQFF
TRBV3-1	once	NA	TRBJ2-1	TGTGCCAGCAGCCAAGACGGCCTATACAATGAGCAGTTCTTC	CASSQDGLYNEQFF
TRBV6-2/TRBV6-3	NA	NA	TRBJ1-5	TGTGCCAGCACCAAGGGGGGATTTGGCAATCAGCCCCAGCATTTT	CASTKGGFGNQPQHF
TRBV7-6	NA	TRBD1	TRBJ2-5	TGTGCCAGCAGCTTAAGGTTGACAGGGGGCGGCGAGACCCAGTACTTC	CASSLRLTGGGETQYF
TRBV6-5	many	NA	TRBJ2-3	TGTGCCAGCAGTTATAGCGGAAGGCGGGATACGCAGTATTTT	CASSYSGRRDTQYF
TRBV7-8	few	TRBD1	TRBJ2-7	TGTGCCAGCAGCTTATTAACCACCCCGGGACAGGGTTCCGAGCAGTACTTC	CASSLLTTPGQGSEQYF
TRBV11-2	few	NA	TRBJ2-1	TGTGCCAGCAGCACGTCCCGGGATGGGATTCCCAGCTCCTACAATGAGCAGTTCTTC	CASSTSRDGIPSSYNEQFF
TRBV4-2	few	TRBD2	TRBJ2-3	TGTGCCAGCAGCCAGGGACTAGCGGGGGGGCGTGATACGCAGTATTTT	CASSQGLAGGRDTQYF
TRBV9	NA	NA	TRBJ2-2	TGTGCCAGCAGCGTGGCCGGGGGCCCGGCCGGGGAGCTGTTTTTT	CASSVAGGPAGELFF
TRBV24-1	NA	NA	TRBJ1-5	TGTGCCACCAGTGTATCAGGTAATCAGCCCCAGCATTTT	CATSVSGNQPQHF
TRBV29-1	few	NA	TRBJ2-1	TGCAGCGTTGAAGTGGCCCTCACCAATGAGCAGTTCTTC	CSVEVALTNEQFF